Listed below are T cell receptor beta chains from one sample, sequenced in a study of Ad26.COV2.S vaccination and SARS-CoV-2 variants. Here immunoSEQ multiplex PCR was the method, and the copy in TCRdb shows in-frame clones only, minus some. The repertoire consists of approximately 350,000 clones, with around 87% occurring once and the leading ten covering roughly 3.1%. The sequencing used peripheral blood, collected in a trial of Ad26.COV2.S vaccine versus placebo. These receptors were obtained from a person aged 18-60 years who received the Ad26.COV2.S COVID-19 vaccine or a placebo. The conserved cysteine and the conserved F or W are not part of the CDR3 here.

v_gene: TRBV19; CDR3aa: ASSPQGQGGTDTQY
v_gene: TRBV25-1; CDR3aa: ASSDWTGSGNTIY
v_gene: TRBV5-4; CDR3aa: ASSPRASGANVLT
v_gene: TRBV10-3; CDR3aa: AISGRAVSTEAF
v_gene: TRBV27; CDR3aa: ASSLGTGNQPQH
v_gene: TRBV28; CDR3aa: ASSLEQGAFENIQY
v_gene: TRBV4-1; CDR3aa: ASSQVLATRDTQY
v_gene: TRBV30; CDR3aa: AWSSGTHGYT
v_gene: TRBV10-3; CDR3aa: AISEEFSSGNTIY
v_gene: TRBV6-5; CDR3aa: ASSYAPGTMNEQF
v_gene: TRBV10-3; CDR3aa: AIRGGLPDTQY
v_gene: TRBV4-3; CDR3aa: ASSQDGGDNQPQH
v_gene: TRBV24-1; CDR3aa: ATSPASSPYNEQF
v_gene: TRBV7-2; CDR3aa: ASTSGGAGNTIY
v_gene: TRBV5-4; CDR3aa: ASSYDRAPGELF
v_gene: TRBV5-1; CDR3aa: ASSLEYNEKLF
v_gene: TRBV5-1; CDR3aa: ASSRSSGAPFSDGYT
v_gene: TRBV7-9; CDR3aa: ASSPQAAGTPLH